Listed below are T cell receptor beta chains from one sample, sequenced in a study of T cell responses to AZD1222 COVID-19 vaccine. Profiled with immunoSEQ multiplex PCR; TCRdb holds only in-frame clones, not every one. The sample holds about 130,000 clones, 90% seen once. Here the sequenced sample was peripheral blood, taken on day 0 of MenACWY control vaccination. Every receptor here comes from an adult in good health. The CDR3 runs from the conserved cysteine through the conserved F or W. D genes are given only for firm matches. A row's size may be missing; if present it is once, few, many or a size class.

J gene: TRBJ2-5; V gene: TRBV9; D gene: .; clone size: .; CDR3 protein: CASAARSGGKQETQYF; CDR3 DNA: TGTGCCAGCGCCGCCCGGTCCGGGGGCAAACAAGAGACCCAGTACTTC
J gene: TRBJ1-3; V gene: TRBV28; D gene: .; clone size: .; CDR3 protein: CASSSRAGNTIYF; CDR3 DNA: TGTGCCAGCAGTTCCCGGGCTGGAAACACCATATATTTT
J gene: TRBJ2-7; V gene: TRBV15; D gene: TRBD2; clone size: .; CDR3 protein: CATSTSGEGSYEQYF; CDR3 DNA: TGTGCCACCAGCACGTCTGGGGAGGGGTCCTACGAGCAGTACTTC
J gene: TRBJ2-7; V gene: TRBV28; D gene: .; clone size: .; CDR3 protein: CASSLRYEQYF; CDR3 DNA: TGTGCCAGCAGTTTGAGGTACGAGCAGTACTTC
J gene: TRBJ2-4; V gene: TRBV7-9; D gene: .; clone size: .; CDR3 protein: CASSPGLSSGNIQYF; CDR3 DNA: TGTGCCAGCAGTCCTGGACTTAGTTCGGGGAACATTCAGTACTTC
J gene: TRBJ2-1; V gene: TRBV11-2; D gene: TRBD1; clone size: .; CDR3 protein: CASLSRQGAFF; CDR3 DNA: TGTGCCAGCCTCAGCAGACAGGGGGCGTTCTTC
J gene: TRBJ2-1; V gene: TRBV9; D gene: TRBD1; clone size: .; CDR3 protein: CASSSEDRGRNEQFF; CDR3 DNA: TGTGCCAGCAGCTCAGAGGACAGGGGAAGGAATGAGCAGTTCTTC
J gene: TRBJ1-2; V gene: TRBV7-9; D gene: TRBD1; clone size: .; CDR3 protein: CASSPTTGASNGYTF; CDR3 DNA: TGTGCCAGCAGCCCGACGACAGGGGCGAGTAATGGCTACACCTTC
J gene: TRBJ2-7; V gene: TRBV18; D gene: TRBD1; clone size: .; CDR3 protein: CASSPTTGQGSYEQYF; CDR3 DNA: TGTGCCAGCTCACCAACTACCGGACAGGGGTCCTACGAGCAGTACTTC
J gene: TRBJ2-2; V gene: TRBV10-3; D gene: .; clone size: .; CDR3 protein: CAISGGTGELFF; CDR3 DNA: TGTGCCATCAGTGGGGGCACCGGGGAGCTGTTTTTT
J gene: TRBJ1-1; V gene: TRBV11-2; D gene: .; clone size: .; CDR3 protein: CASSLVGHLQLGRAEAFF; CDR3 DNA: TGTGCCAGCAGCTTAGTTGGTCACCTTCAACTCGGGCGCGCTGAAGCTTTCTTT
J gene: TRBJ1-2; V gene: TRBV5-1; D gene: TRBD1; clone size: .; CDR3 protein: CASSLGDRANYGYTF; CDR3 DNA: TGCGCCAGCAGCTTGGGGGACAGAGCTAACTATGGCTACACCTTC
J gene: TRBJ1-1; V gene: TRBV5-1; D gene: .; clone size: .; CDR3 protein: CASSQSLNTEAFF; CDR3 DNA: TGCGCCAGCAGCCAGTCCCTGAACACTGAAGCTTTCTTT
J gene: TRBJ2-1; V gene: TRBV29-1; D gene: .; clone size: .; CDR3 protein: CSVEPSDHYNEQFF; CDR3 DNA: TGCAGCGTTGAGCCTAGCGACCACTACAATGAGCAGTTCTTC
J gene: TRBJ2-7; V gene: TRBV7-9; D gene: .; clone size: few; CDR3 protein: CASSLVGSSYEQYF; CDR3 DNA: TGTGCCAGCAGCTTAGTAGGGAGCTCCTACGAGCAGTACTTC
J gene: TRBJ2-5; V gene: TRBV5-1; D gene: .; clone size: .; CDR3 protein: CASSYQAFQETQYF; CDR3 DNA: TGCGCCAGCAGCTACCAGGCGTTCCAAGAGACCCAGTACTTC
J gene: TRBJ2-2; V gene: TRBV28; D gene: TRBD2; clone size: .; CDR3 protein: CASSLSGLAGHGELFF; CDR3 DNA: TGTGCCAGCAGTTTATCGGGACTAGCGGGACACGGGGAGCTGTTTTTT
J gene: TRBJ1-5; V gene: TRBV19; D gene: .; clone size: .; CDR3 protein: CASKVGGPSNQPQHF; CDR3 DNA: TGTGCCAGTAAGGTAGGGGGGCCTAGCAATCAGCCCCAGCATTTT
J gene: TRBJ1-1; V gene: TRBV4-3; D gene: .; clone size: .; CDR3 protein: CASSQTTGGPNTEAFF; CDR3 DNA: TGCGCCAGCAGCCAGACTACCGGGGGGCCGAACACTGAAGCTTTCTTT
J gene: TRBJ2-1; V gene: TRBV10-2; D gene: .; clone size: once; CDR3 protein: CASFIGRGSYNEQFF; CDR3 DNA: TGCGCCAGCTTTATTGGTCGCGGCTCCTACAATGAGCAGTTCTTC
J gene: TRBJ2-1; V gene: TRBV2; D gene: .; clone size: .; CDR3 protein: CASSERGYGEQFF; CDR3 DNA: TGTGCCAGCAGTGAAAGGGGATACGGTGAGCAGTTCTTC
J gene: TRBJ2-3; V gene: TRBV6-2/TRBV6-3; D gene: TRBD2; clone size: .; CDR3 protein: CASSTPGLARTDTQYF; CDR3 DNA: TGTGCCAGCAGTACCCCAGGACTAGCTCGGACAGATACGCAGTATTTT
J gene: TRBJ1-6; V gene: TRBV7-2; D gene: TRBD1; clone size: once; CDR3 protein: CASSSKNRGASYNSPLHF; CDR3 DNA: TGTGCCAGCAGCTCCAAAAACAGGGGGGCCTCCTATAATTCACCCCTCCACTTT
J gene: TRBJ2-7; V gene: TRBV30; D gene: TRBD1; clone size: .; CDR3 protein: CAWDRESYEQYF; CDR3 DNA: TGTGCCTGGGACAGGGAATCCTACGAGCAGTACTTC
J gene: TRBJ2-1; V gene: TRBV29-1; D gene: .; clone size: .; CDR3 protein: CSVTGTTDRYNEQFF; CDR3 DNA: TGCAGCGTCACGGGGACGACCGATAGGTACAATGAGCAGTTCTTC
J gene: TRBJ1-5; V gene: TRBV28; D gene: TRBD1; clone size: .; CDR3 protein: CASISGTGVQPQHF; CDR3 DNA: TGTGCCAGCATTTCCGGGACAGGAGTTCAGCCCCAGCATTTT
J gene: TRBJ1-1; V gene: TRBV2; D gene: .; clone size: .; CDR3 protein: CASSVGQAGGDTEAFF; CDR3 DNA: TGTGCCAGCAGTGTAGGTCAGGCCGGGGGAGACACTGAAGCTTTCTTT
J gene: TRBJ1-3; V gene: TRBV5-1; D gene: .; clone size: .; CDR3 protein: CASSLAGSTGGNTIYF; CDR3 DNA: TGCGCCAGCAGCTTGGCCGGCAGTACGGGGGGAAACACCATATATTTT
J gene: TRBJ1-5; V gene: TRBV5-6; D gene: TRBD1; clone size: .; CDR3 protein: CASSLARDRQSNQPQHF; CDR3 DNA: TGTGCCAGCAGCTTGGCCAGGGACAGGCAATCCAATCAGCCCCAGCATTTT
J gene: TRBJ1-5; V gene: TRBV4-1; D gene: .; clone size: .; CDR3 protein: CASSRNDPKGRPSNQPQHF; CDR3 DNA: TGCGCCAGCAGCCGGAACGATCCAAAAGGGAGACCTAGCAATCAGCCCCAGCATTTT
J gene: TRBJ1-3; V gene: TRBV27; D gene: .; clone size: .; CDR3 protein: CASRMNSGNTIYF; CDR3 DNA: TGTGCCAGCAGAATGAACTCTGGAAACACCATATATTTT
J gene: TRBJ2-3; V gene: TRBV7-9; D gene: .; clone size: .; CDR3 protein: CASSPAGVTDTQYF; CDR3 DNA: TGTGCCAGCAGCCCAGCCGGGGTCACAGATACGCAGTATTTT
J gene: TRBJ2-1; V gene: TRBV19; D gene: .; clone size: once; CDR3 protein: CASSTERRGSYNEQFF; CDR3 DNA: TGTGCCAGTAGTACAGAGAGACGGGGTTCCTACAATGAGCAGTTCTTC
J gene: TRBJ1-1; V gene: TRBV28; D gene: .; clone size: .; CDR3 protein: CASSREPNTEAFF; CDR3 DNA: TGTGCCAGCAGCCGAGAACCGAACACTGAAGCTTTCTTT
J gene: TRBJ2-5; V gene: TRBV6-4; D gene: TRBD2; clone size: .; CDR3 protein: CASSDSAGGLETQYF; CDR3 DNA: TGTGCCAGCAGTGACTCAGCGGGGGGGCTGGAGACCCAGTACTTC
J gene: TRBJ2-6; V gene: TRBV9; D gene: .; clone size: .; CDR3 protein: CASSPASGANVLTF; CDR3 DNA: TGTGCCAGCAGCCCTGCTTCTGGGGCCAACGTCCTGACTTTC
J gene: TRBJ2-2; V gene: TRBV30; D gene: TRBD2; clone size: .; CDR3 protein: CAWSNKREGHGGELFF; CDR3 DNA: TGTGCCTGGAGTAACAAACGGGAGGGCCATGGCGGGGAGCTGTTTTTT
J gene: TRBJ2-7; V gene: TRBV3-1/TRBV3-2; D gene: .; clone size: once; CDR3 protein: CASSQGTGWSYEQYF; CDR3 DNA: TGTGCCAGCAGCCAAGGCACAGGGTGGTCCTACGAGCAGTACTTC
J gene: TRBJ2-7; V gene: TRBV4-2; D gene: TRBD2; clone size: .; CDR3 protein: CASSQVVGTSGYEQYF; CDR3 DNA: TGTGCCAGCAGCCAAGTGGTCGGGACTAGCGGCTACGAGCAGTACTTC
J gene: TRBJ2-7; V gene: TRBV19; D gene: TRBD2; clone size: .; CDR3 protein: CASSSGLAVYEQYF; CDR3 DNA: TGTGCCAGTAGTTCCGGACTAGCGGTCTACGAGCAGTACTTC
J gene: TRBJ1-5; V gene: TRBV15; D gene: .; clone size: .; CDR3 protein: CATSRDGIRDDQPQHF; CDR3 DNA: TGTGCCACCAGCAGAGATGGGATTAGGGACGATCAGCCCCAGCATTTT
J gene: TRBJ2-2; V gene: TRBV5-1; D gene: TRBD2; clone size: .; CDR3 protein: CASSLLGLEGGELFF; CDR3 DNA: TGCGCCAGCAGCCTACTAGGACTAGAGGGCGGGGAGCTGTTTTTT
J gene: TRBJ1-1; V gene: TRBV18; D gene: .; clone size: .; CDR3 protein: CASSPQGENTEAFF; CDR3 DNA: TGTGCCAGCTCACCGCAGGGCGAGAACACTGAAGCTTTCTTT
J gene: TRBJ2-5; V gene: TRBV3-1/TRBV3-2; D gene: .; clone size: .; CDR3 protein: CASSLIQETQYF; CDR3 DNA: TGTGCCAGCAGCCTGATCCAAGAGACCCAGTACTTC